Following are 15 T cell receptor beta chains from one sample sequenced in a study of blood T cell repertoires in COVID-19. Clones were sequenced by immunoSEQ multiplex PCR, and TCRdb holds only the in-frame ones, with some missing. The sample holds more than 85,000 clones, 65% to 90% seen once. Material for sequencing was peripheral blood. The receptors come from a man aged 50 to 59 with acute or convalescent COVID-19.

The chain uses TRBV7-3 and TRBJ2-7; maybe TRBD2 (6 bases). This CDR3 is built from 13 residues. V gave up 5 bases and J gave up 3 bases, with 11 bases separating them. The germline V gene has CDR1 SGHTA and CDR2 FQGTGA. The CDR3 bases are TGTGCCAGCAGCCTGGGACTGGTCTACGAGCAGTACTTC. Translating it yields CASSLGLVYEQYF. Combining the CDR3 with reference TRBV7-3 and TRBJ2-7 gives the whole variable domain GAGVSQTPSNKVTEKGKYVELRCDPISGHTALYWYRQSLGQGPEFLIYFQGTGAADDSGLPNDRFFAVRPEGSVSTLKIQRTERGDSAVYLCASSLGLVYEQYFGPGTRLTVT.

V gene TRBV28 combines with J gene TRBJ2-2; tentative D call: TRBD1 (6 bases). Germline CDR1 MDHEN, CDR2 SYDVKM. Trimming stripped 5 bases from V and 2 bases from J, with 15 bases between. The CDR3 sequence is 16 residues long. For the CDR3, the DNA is TGTGCCAGCAGTCTACCTGGGGGCGTCAACACCGGGGAGCTGTTTTTT. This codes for CASSLPGGVNTGELFF. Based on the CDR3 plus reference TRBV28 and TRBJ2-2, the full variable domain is DVKVTQSSRYLVKRTGEKVFLECVQDMDHENMFWYRQDPGLGLRLIYFSYDVKMKEKGDIPEGYSVSREKKERFSLILESASTNQTSMYLCASSLPGGVNTGELFFGEGSRLTVL.

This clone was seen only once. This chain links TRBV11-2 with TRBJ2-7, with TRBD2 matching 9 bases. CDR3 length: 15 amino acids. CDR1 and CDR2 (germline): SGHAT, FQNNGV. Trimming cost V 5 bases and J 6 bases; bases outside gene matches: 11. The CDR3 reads CASSILSSGTREQYF. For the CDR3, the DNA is TGTGCCAGCAGCATATTATCTAGCGGGACTCGCGAGCAGTACTTC.

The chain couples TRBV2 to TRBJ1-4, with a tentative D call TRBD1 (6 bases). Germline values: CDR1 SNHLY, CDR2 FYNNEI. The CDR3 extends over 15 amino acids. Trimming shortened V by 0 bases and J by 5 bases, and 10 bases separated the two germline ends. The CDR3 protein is CASSEAGRGNEKLFF. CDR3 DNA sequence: TGTGCCAGCAGTGAAGCTGGCAGGGGCAATGAAAAACTGTTTTTT.

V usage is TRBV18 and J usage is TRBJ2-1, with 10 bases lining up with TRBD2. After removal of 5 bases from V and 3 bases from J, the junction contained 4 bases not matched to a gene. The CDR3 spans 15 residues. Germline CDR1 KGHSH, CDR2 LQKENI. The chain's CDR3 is CASSSIAGGYNEQFF. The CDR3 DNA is TGTGCCAGCTCATCCATAGCGGGAGGCTACAATGAGCAGTTCTTC.

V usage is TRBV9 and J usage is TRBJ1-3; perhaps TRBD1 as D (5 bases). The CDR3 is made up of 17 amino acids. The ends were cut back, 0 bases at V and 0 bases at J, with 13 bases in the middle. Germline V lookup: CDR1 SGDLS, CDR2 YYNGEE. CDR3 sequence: CASSVGGRARSGNTIYF. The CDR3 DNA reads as TGTGCCAGCAGCGTAGGGGGCAGGGCCCGCTCTGGAAACACCATATATTTT.

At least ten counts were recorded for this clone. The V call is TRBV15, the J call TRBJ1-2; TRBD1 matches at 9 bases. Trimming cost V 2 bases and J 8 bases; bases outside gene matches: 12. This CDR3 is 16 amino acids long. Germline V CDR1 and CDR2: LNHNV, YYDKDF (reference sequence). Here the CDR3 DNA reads TGTGCCACCAGCAGAAAACAGGGGGCCTACCTAGGGGGCTACACCTTC. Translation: CATSRKQGAYLGGYTF.

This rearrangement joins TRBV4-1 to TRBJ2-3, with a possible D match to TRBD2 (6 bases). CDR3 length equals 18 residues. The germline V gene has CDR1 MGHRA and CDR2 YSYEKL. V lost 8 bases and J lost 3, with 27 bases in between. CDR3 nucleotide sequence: TGCGCCAGCCGCCCACGGGTAGCTGACGGGGGTGGGACAGATACGCAGTATTTT. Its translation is CASRPRVADGGGTDTQYF.

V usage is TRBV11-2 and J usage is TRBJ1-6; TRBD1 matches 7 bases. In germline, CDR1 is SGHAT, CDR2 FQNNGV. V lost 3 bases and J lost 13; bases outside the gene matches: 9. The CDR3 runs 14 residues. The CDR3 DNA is TGTGCCAGCAGCTTGGGGACAGCTCAATCCCCCCTCCACTTT. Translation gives CASSLGTAQSPLHF.

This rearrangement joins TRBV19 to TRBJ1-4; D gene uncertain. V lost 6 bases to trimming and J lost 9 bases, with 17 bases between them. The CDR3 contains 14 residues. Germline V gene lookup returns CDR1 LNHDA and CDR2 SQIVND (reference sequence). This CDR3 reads CASRVEGSNKKLFF. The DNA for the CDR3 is TGTGCCAGTAGAGTAGAGGGAAGCAACAAAAAACTGTTTTTT.

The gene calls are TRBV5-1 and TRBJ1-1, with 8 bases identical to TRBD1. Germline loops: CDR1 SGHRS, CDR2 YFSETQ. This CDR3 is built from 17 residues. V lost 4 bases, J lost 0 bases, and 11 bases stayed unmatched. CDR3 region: CASSPRTGRRVNTEAFF. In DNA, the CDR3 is TGCGCCAGCAGCCCCCGGACAGGGCGGCGGGTGAACACTGAAGCTTTCTTT. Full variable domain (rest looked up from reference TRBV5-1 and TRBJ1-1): KAGVTQTPRYLIKTRGQQVTLSCSPISGHRSVSWYQQTPGQGLQFLFEYFSETQRNKGNFPGRFSGRQFSNSRSEMNVSTLELGDSALYLCASSPRTGRRVNTEAFFGQGTRLTVV.

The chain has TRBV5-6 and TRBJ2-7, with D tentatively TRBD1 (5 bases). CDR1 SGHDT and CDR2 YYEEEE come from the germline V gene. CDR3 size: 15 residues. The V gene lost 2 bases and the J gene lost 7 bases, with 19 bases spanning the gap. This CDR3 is CASSLNRAGPKEQYF. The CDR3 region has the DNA TGTGCCAGCAGCTTAAATAGGGCAGGGCCTAAAGAGCAGTACTTC.

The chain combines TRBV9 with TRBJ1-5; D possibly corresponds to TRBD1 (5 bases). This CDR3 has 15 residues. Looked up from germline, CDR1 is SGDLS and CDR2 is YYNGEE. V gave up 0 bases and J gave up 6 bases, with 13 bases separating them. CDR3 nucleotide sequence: TGTGCCAGCAGCGTAGGTGGGGGGTGGGGTCAGCCCCAGCATTTT. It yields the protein CASSVGGGWGQPQHF.

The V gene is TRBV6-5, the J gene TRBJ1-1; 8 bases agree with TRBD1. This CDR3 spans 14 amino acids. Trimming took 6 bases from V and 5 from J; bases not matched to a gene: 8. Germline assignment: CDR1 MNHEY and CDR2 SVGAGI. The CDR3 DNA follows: TGTGCCAGCAGCACCGACAGGGGAGCGACTGAAGCTTTCTTT. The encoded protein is CASSTDRGATEAFF.

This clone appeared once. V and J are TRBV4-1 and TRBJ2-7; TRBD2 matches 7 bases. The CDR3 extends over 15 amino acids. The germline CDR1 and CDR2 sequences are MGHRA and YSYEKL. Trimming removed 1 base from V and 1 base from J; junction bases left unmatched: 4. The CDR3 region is CASSQVASGSYEQYF. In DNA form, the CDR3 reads TGCGCCAGCAGCCAAGTAGCTAGCGGTTCCTACGAGCAGTACTTC.